Listed below are T cell receptor beta chains from one sample, sequenced in a study of blood T cell repertoires in COVID-19. Assay: immunoSEQ multiplex PCR; the TCRdb copy retains only in-frame clones and omits some. The data contain about 250,000 clones, approximately 85% of them singletons. The sequenced sample was peripheral blood. These receptor sequences come from a woman older than 75 with COVID-19, enrolled during active disease. Each CDR3 is given with its conserved first and last residue. A D gene is named only where the DNA matches it firmly. Part of the rows lack a size; the others show once, few, many or a class for expanded clones.

clone_size: NA
v_call: TRBV11-3
j_call: TRBJ2-7
d_call: NA
cdr3_nt: TGTGCCAGCAGCTTAGATGGCAGGGGCGAGCAGTACTTC
cdr3_aa: CASSLDGRGEQYF

clone_size: NA
v_call: TRBV6-6
j_call: TRBJ1-3
d_call: NA
cdr3_nt: TGTGCCAGCAGTGAGAGTGGCTCTGGAAACACCATATATTTT
cdr3_aa: CASSESGSGNTIYF

clone_size: NA
v_call: TRBV6-5
j_call: TRBJ2-5
d_call: NA
cdr3_nt: TGTGCCAGCAGCGAGGGGGCGGGGCCGGCCCAGTACTTC
cdr3_aa: CASSEGAGPAQYF

clone_size: NA
v_call: TRBV19
j_call: TRBJ2-5
d_call: NA
cdr3_nt: TGTGCCAGTAGTCCCGGGACAAATGGCAAGACCCAGTACTTC
cdr3_aa: CASSPGTNGKTQYF

clone_size: NA
v_call: TRBV7-9
j_call: TRBJ2-3
d_call: TRBD2
cdr3_nt: TGTGCCAGCAGCTTAGGAGCGGGGGGGCCGGAAACGCAGTATTTT
cdr3_aa: CASSLGAGGPETQYF

clone_size: NA
v_call: TRBV2
j_call: TRBJ2-5
d_call: NA
cdr3_nt: TGTGCCAGCAGGATGGAGACTGGTTCGATAGAGACCCAGTACTTC
cdr3_aa: CASRMETGSIETQYF

clone_size: NA
v_call: TRBV6-5
j_call: TRBJ1-1
d_call: NA
cdr3_nt: TGTGCCAGCCGTAATCTCCGGGGGACTGAAGCTTTCTTT
cdr3_aa: CASRNLRGTEAFF

clone_size: NA
v_call: TRBV7-9
j_call: TRBJ1-1
d_call: NA
cdr3_nt: TGTGCCAGCAGCTTAAGCTCGGCAGGATTGACCACTGAAGCTTTCTTT
cdr3_aa: CASSLSSAGLTTEAFF

clone_size: NA
v_call: TRBV7-2
j_call: TRBJ1-5
d_call: TRBD1
cdr3_nt: TGTGCCAGCAGCTCTGACAGGGGCCACAATCAGCCCCAGCATTTT
cdr3_aa: CASSSDRGHNQPQHF

clone_size: NA
v_call: TRBV19
j_call: TRBJ2-5
d_call: TRBD2
cdr3_nt: TGTGCCAGTAGTATGTCGGCTAGCGGGGCGGGGTGGGAGACCCAGTACTTC
cdr3_aa: CASSMSASGAGWETQYF

clone_size: NA
v_call: TRBV3-1/TRBV3-2
j_call: TRBJ2-1
d_call: TRBD2
cdr3_nt: TGTGCCAGCAGCCACTTAGCGGGGGGGCGGTACAATGAGCAGTTCTTC
cdr3_aa: CASSHLAGGRYNEQFF

clone_size: once
v_call: TRBV6-5
j_call: TRBJ1-5
d_call: NA
cdr3_nt: TGTGCCAGCAGAAGGGACTTCCGCAGTGATCAGCCCCAGCATTTT
cdr3_aa: CASRRDFRSDQPQHF

clone_size: NA
v_call: TRBV6-1
j_call: TRBJ1-4
d_call: NA
cdr3_nt: TGTGCCAGCAGTGATACTTGGGGCGATAATGAAAAACTGTTTTTT
cdr3_aa: CASSDTWGDNEKLFF

clone_size: NA
v_call: TRBV10-3
j_call: TRBJ2-2
d_call: TRBD1
cdr3_nt: TGTGCCATCAGACGACAGGGTTCTATGAACACCGGGGAGCTGTTTTTT
cdr3_aa: CAIRRQGSMNTGELFF

clone_size: NA
v_call: TRBV28
j_call: TRBJ1-2
d_call: NA
cdr3_nt: TGTGCCAGCAGTTTTGGTAGGGGGGGGTATGGCTACACCTTC
cdr3_aa: CASSFGRGGYGYTF

clone_size: NA
v_call: TRBV5-6
j_call: TRBJ1-1
d_call: NA
cdr3_nt: TGTGCCAGCAGCTTGTCGCTAATGAACACTGAAGCTTTCTTT
cdr3_aa: CASSLSLMNTEAFF

clone_size: NA
v_call: TRBV5-4
j_call: TRBJ1-1
d_call: NA
cdr3_nt: TGTGCCAGCAGCTTGGTAATGAACACTGAAGCTTTCTTT
cdr3_aa: CASSLVMNTEAFF

clone_size: NA
v_call: TRBV12-3/TRBV12-4
j_call: TRBJ2-1
d_call: NA
cdr3_nt: TGTGCCAGCAGTTTTCGGCGGTACAATGAGCAGTTCTTC
cdr3_aa: CASSFRRYNEQFF

clone_size: NA
v_call: TRBV5-1
j_call: TRBJ1-1
d_call: NA
cdr3_nt: TGCGCCAGCAGCTCGTTACAGAGCTCGCTCTCCACTGAAGCTTTCTTT
cdr3_aa: CASSSLQSSLSTEAFF

clone_size: NA
v_call: TRBV19
j_call: TRBJ1-1
d_call: NA
cdr3_nt: TGTGCCAGTAGTGTGAGGTACGGTATGAACACTGAAGCTTTCTTT
cdr3_aa: CASSVRYGMNTEAFF

clone_size: NA
v_call: TRBV30
j_call: TRBJ1-3
d_call: NA
cdr3_nt: TGTGCCTGGCGGGAGCCCAATTCTGGAAACACCATATATTTT
cdr3_aa: CAWREPNSGNTIYF

clone_size: NA
v_call: TRBV28
j_call: TRBJ1-2
d_call: NA
cdr3_nt: TGTGCCAGCAGGGGGGGGTTTTATGGCTACACCTTC
cdr3_aa: CASRGGFYGYTF

clone_size: once
v_call: TRBV6-5
j_call: TRBJ1-5
d_call: NA
cdr3_nt: TGTGCCAGCCGGGACAAGGAAAGGGGGCCCCAGCATTTT
cdr3_aa: CASRDKERGPQHF

clone_size: few
v_call: TRBV4-1
j_call: TRBJ1-4
d_call: NA
cdr3_nt: TGCGCCAGCAGCCCCACCCGGCGCACCGGGGATGAAAAACTGTTTTTT
cdr3_aa: CASSPTRRTGDEKLFF

clone_size: NA
v_call: TRBV5-8
j_call: TRBJ2-7
d_call: TRBD1
cdr3_nt: TGTGCCAGCAGCTTGAGTCCGGGACAGGGTTTCTACGAGCAGTACTTC
cdr3_aa: CASSLSPGQGFYEQYF

clone_size: NA
v_call: TRBV7-9
j_call: TRBJ2-1
d_call: TRBD2
cdr3_nt: TGTGCCAGCAGCTTAGCAGCGACTAGCGGGGGGGCTTTCTCCAATGAGCAGTTCTTC
cdr3_aa: CASSLAATSGGAFSNEQFF

clone_size: NA
v_call: TRBV19
j_call: TRBJ1-2
d_call: TRBD1
cdr3_nt: TGTGCCAGTAACCGCCGGGACAGGGGGGACGTCTATGGCTACACCTTC
cdr3_aa: CASNRRDRGDVYGYTF